The rows below give T cell receptor beta chains drawn from one sample of a study of blood T cell repertoires in COVID-19. Sequenced by immunoSEQ multiplex PCR; TCRdb stores in-frame clones only, minus some. The sample lists approximately 220,000 clones, around 83% occurring once. The sequenced material came from peripheral blood. The receptors come from a man aged 45-60 years who had recovered from COVID-19. Each CDR3 is given with its conserved first and last residue. The D gene is left open where the match is weak. Some rows mark clone size as missing; the rest say once, few, many or name a class of expanded clone.

d_call j_call clone_size v_call cdr3_aa cdr3_nt
. TRBJ1-2 . TRBV6-6 CASSYSTFKGPYGYTF TGTGCCAGCAGTTACTCGACATTTAAGGGGCCTTATGGCTACACCTTC
. TRBJ1-3 few TRBV28 CASASQGKAGNTIYF TGTGCCAGCGCTTCACAGGGTAAAGCGGGAAACACCATATATTTT
. TRBJ1-4 . TRBV7-9 CASSLAAGANEKLFF TGTGCCAGCAGCTTAGCGGCAGGGGCTAATGAAAAACTGTTTTTT
. TRBJ2-1 few TRBV18 CASSAADPGHPGVPHNEQFF TGTGCCAGCTCCGCCGCTGATCCGGGGCACCCGGGAGTTCCGCACAATGAGCAGTTCTTC
TRBD2 TRBJ2-1 many TRBV6-5 CASSTGTSGNEQFF TGTGCCAGCAGTACCGGGACTAGCGGCAATGAGCAGTTCTTC
. TRBJ2-1 . TRBV11-3 CASSLESSNEQFF TGTGCCAGCAGCTTAGAATCGAGCAATGAGCAGTTCTTC
. TRBJ2-7 . TRBV2 CASSYSRESSSYEQYF TGTGCCAGCAGCTATTCCCGGGAATCGAGCTCCTACGAGCAGTACTTC
TRBD2 TRBJ2-1 . TRBV7-9 CATPNDRLAGGTNEQFF TGTGCCACCCCCAACGACCGCCTAGCGGGAGGTACCAATGAGCAGTTCTTC
TRBD1 TRBJ2-7 . TRBV28 CASSSPGTGLDEQYF TGTGCCAGCAGTTCACCCGGGACAGGGCTCGACGAGCAGTACTTC
TRBD2 TRBJ2-1 . TRBV2 CASSDKRGSSYNEQFF TGTGCCAGCAGTGATAAGCGGGGGAGCTCCTACAATGAGCAGTTCTTC
. TRBJ2-4 . TRBV7-9 CASSLTGGANIQYF TGTGCCAGCAGCTTAACCGGGGGTGCGAACATTCAGTACTTC
. TRBJ1-1 . TRBV6-4 CASSDKGEGTEAFF TGTGCCAGCAGTGACAAAGGAGAGGGCACTGAAGCTTTCTTT
TRBD2 TRBJ2-1 . TRBV6-2/TRBV6-3 CASSYGTSSHEQFF TGTGCCAGCAGTTACGGGACTAGCAGCCATGAGCAGTTCTTC
. TRBJ2-7 . TRBV11-2 CASSLKVSASATYEQYF TGTGCCAGCAGCTTAAAGGTATCGGCTAGCGCGACCTACGAGCAGTACTTC
. TRBJ1-4 once TRBV11-2 CASTSGVKLFF TGTGCCAGCACCTCTGGAGTCAAGTTGTTTTTT
. TRBJ1-6 . TRBV7-9 CASSPRVNSPLHF TGTGCCAGCAGCCCACGGGTGAATTCACCCCTCCACTTT
. TRBJ2-6 . TRBV7-8 CASSLSRQGGSSGANVLTF TGTGCCAGCAGCTTATCTCGGCAGGGGGGCAGCTCTGGGGCCAACGTCCTGACTTTC
. TRBJ2-3 . TRBV7-8 CASSLEGRTSTDTQYF TGTGCCAGCAGCTTAGAGGGCCGGACTAGCACAGATACGCAGTATTTT
. TRBJ1-1 . TRBV5-4 CASSLYPGENTEAFF TGTGCCAGCAGCTTGTACCCAGGGGAGAACACTGAAGCTTTCTTT
. TRBJ2-7 once TRBV19 CASSIAATREQYF TGTGCCAGTAGTATAGCGGCGACACGCGAGCAGTACTTC
TRBD1 TRBJ1-4 . TRBV28 CASSSHTGGNEKLFF TGTGCCAGCAGTTCCCATACAGGGGGGAATGAAAAACTGTTTTTT
. TRBJ2-1 . TRBV18 CASSPQRIRDNEQFF TGTGCCAGCTCACCACAGAGGATACGGGACAATGAGCAGTTCTTC
TRBD1 TRBJ2-3 . TRBV5-1 CASSRQGASTDTQYF TGCGCCAGCAGCAGACAGGGGGCGAGCACAGATACGCAGTATTTT
. TRBJ2-3 . TRBV3-1/TRBV3-2 CASSHNSQRVSQYF TGTGCCAGCAGCCATAACTCACAGAGAGTTTCGCAGTATTTT
. TRBJ2-2 few TRBV6-5 CASSYPLGRGTGELFF TGTGCCAGCAGTTACCCTCTTGGTCGGGGCACCGGGGAGCTGTTTTTT
TRBD2 TRBJ2-5 . TRBV4-2 CASSQGTGGSQETQYF TGTGCCAGCAGCCAAGGAACGGGAGGCAGCCAAGAGACCCAGTACTTC
. TRBJ2-5 once TRBV18 CASSPPWGEEETQYF TGTGCCAGCTCACCACCGTGGGGAGAGGAGGAGACCCAGTACTTC
. TRBJ1-3 . TRBV27 CASSAGFPTGNTIYF TGTGCCAGCAGCGCAGGGTTTCCGACTGGAAACACCATATATTTT
. TRBJ1-5 . TRBV2 CASAHRESVGNQPQHF TGTGCCAGCGCCCACAGGGAGTCGGTAGGCAATCAGCCCCAGCATTTT
TRBD2 TRBJ2-1 . TRBV13 CASQGLAVTSSYNEQFF TGTGCCAGCCAGGGACTAGCGGTAACGAGCTCCTACAATGAGCAGTTCTTC
. TRBJ2-2 . TRBV14 CASSQETSGELFF TGTGCCAGCAGCCAAGAGACATCCGGGGAGCTGTTTTTT
. TRBJ1-5 . TRBV6-4 CASSAEISNQPQHF TGTGCCAGCAGTGCTGAGATTAGCAATCAGCCCCAGCATTTT
TRBD1 TRBJ1-1 . TRBV6-5 CASRRGTGTTEAFF TGTGCCAGCAGACGCGGGACAGGGACGACTGAAGCTTTCTTT
. TRBJ1-1 . TRBV6-5 CASSPREGTEAFF TGTGCCAGCAGCCCCAGGGAGGGCACTGAAGCTTTCTTT
TRBD1 TRBJ1-2 . TRBV5-1 CASSPQGGQVLYGYTF TGCGCCAGCAGCCCGCAAGGCGGACAGGTCCTCTATGGCTACACCTTC
TRBD2 TRBJ2-1 . TRBV11-3 CASSLAGGVYNEQFF TGTGCCAGCAGCTTGGCGGGAGGCGTCTACAATGAGCAGTTCTTC
TRBD2 TRBJ2-3 . TRBV24-1 CATTRGGAGDTQYF TGTGCCACCACCCGGGGGGGGGCCGGGGATACGCAGTATTTT
TRBD2 TRBJ2-2 . TRBV7-2 CASSKGLAGANGELFF TGTGCCAGCAGCAAGGGACTAGCGGGAGCCAACGGGGAGCTGTTTTTT
. TRBJ2-5 . TRBV2 CASRATGAKQETQYF TGTGCCAGCAGGGCAACCGGAGCAAAACAAGAGACCCAGTACTTC
TRBD2 TRBJ2-7 . TRBV18 CASSPGLVEYEQYF TGTGCCAGCTCACCGGGACTAGTAGAATACGAGCAGTACTTC
TRBD2 TRBJ2-7 . TRBV27 CASSLAGVWYEQYF TGTGCCAGCAGTTTAGCGGGAGTGTGGTACGAGCAGTACTTC
. TRBJ1-5 . TRBV6-5 CASQQGRNQPQHF TGTGCCAGCCAACAGGGCCGCAATCAGCCCCAGCATTTT
TRBD1 TRBJ2-7 . TRBV11-2 CASSQSGTGIYEQYF TGTGCCAGCAGCCAATCCGGGACAGGGATCTACGAGCAGTACTTC
. TRBJ2-2 . TRBV4-2 CASSQVPSAVGELFF TGTGCCAGCAGCCAAGTACCCTCAGCGGTCGGGGAGCTGTTTTTT
. TRBJ1-2 . TRBV29-1 CSVEGAQGLGYTF TGCAGCGTTGAAGGTGCACAGGGCCTTGGCTACACCTTC
TRBD1 TRBJ2-7 . TRBV10-3 CAISDLGQGTSPSSYEQYF TGTGCCATCAGTGACTTGGGACAGGGAACCTCCCCCAGCTCCTACGAGCAGTACTTC
. TRBJ2-5 . TRBV7-9 CASSLGTEQETQYF TGTGCCAGCAGCTTAGGTACTGAACAAGAGACCCAGTACTTC
TRBD2 TRBJ2-3 once TRBV28 CASSNNGRPADTQYF TGTGCCAGCAGTAATAACGGGAGGCCCGCAGATACGCAGTATTTT
TRBD2 TRBJ2-5 . TRBV19 CASSIGPGLGQETQYF TGTGCCAGTAGTATCGGACCGGGACTAGGACAAGAGACCCAGTACTTC
. TRBJ1-1 . TRBV7-8 CASSLGTAPITEAFF TGTGCCAGCAGCTTAGGGACAGCTCCTATCACTGAAGCTTTCTTT
. TRBJ2-7 . TRBV14 CASSHPRREQYF TGTGCCAGCAGCCACCCGAGGCGCGAGCAGTACTTC
TRBD2 TRBJ2-1 . TRBV24-1 CATSDPISGNSYNEQFF TGTGCCACCAGTGATCCGATTAGCGGGAACTCCTACAATGAGCAGTTCTTC